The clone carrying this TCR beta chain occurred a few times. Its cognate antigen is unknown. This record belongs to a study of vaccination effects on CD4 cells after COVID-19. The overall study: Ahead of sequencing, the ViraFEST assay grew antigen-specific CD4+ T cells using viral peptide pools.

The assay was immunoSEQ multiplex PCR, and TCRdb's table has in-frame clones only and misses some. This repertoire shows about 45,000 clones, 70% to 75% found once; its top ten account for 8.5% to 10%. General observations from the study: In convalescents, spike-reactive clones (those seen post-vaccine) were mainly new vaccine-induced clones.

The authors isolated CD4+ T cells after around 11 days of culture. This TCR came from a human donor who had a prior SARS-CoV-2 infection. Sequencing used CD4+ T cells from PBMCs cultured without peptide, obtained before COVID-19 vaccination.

The CDR3 here is CASSNLRAGTEAFF. The CDR3 DNA reads as TGTGCCAGCAGCAACCTACGGGCGGGCACTGAAGCTTTCTTT. The chain joins TRBV5-4 to TRBJ1-1; D is uncertain. V lost 4 bases and J 4 bases, leaving 14 bases between the germline ends. The germline V gene encodes CDR1 SGHNT and CDR2 YYREEE (reference sequence). This CDR3 contains 14 residues.